This TCR beta chain appears in the sequencing data of a study of blood T cell repertoires in COVID-19. About the study: Both acute and convalescent COVID-19 samples were obtained from the United States, Italy and Spain. T cells, B-cell-depleted T cells, or PBMCs supplied cDNA or gDNA.

Original processing notes: How many nucleated cells were present was estimated from reference gene primer amplification. Clones were read by immunoSEQ multiplex PCR, and TCRdb kept only the in-frame ones, dropping some. V, J and clone size reflect that table, while D and trimming were determined from the DNA. The sample shows about 230,000 clones, 80% to 85% of them seen only once. The sample holds a few counts of this clone. The TCR was taken from a man in his forties or fifties with acute or convalescent COVID-19. Specimen: peripheral blood.

This CDR3 reads CASSYWSGSEEKLFF. The CDR3 bases are TGTGCCAGCAGTTACTGGTCGGGGAGCGAAGAAAAACTGTTTTTT. This chain joins TRBV6-2 or TRBV6-3 and TRBJ1-4; D not resolved. This CDR3 region has 15 residues. Trimming left V 1 base short and J 8 bases short, with 14 bases between. Germline assignment: CDR1 MNHEY and CDR2 SVGEGT.